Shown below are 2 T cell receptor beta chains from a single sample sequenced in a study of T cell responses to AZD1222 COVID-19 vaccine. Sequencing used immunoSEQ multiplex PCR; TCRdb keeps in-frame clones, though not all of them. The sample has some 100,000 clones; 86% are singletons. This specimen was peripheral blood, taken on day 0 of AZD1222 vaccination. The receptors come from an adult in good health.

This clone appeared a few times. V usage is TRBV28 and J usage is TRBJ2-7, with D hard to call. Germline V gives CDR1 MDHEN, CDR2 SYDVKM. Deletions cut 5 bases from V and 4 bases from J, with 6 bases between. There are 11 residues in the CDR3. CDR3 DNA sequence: TGTGCCAGCAGTGAAAGATACGAGCAGTACTTC. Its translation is CASSERYEQYF.

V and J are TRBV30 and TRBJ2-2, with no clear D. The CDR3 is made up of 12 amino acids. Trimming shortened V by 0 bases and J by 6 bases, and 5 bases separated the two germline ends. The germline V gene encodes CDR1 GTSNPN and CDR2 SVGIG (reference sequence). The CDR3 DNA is TGTGCCTGGAGTGTAAGACCCGGGGAGCTGTTTTTT. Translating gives CAWSVRPGELFF.